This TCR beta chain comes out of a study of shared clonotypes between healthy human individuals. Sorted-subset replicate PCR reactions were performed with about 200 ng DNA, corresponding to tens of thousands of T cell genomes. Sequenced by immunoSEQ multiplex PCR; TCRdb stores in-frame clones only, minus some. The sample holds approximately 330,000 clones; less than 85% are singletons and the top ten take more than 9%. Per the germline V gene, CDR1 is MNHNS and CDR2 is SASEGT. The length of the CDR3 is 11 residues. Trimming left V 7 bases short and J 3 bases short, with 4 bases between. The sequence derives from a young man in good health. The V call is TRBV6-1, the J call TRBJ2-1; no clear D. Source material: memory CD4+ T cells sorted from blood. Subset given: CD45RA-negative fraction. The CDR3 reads CASNYYNEQFF. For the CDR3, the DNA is TGTGCCAGCAACTACTACAATGAGCAGTTCTTC.